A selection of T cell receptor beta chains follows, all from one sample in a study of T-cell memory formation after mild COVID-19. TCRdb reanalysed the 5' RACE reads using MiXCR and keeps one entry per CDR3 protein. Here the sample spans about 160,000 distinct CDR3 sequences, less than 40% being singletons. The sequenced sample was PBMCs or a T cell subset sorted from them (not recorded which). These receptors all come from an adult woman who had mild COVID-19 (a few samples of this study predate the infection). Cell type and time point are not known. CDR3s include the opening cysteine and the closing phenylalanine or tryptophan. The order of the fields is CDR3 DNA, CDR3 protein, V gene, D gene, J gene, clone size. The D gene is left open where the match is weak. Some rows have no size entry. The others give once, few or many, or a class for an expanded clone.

TGTGCCTGGAGTCTCGGCTTCTACGAGCAGTACTTC	CAWSLGFYEQYF	TRBV30	.	TRBJ2-7	few
TGTGCCAGCAGTCCCCCCCTTAGCGGGAGCACCGGGGAGCTGTTTTTT	CASSPPLSGSTGELFF	TRBV12-3/TRBV12-4	TRBD2	TRBJ2-2	.
TGTGCCAGCAGGGAGGGACTAGCGCTCTCCTACGAGCAGTACTTC	CASREGLALSYEQYF	TRBV2	TRBD2	TRBJ2-7	.
TGTGCCAGCAGTCCCGCGTCTTGGGAGCAGTACTTC	CASSPASWEQYF	TRBV6-2/TRBV6-3	.	TRBJ2-7	.
TGTGCCAGCAGCTTATTCGAAAACTACAATGAGCAGTTCTTC	CASSLFENYNEQFF	TRBV7-9	.	TRBJ2-1	.
TGCGCCAGCAGCCAGGGACAGGTGGTCACCGGGGAGCTGTTTTTT	CASSQGQVVTGELFF	TRBV4-1	TRBD1	TRBJ2-2	once
TGCAGTGCTAGAGGTCGCGGGACAATCGGAGATACGCAGTATTTT	CSARGRGTIGDTQYF	TRBV20-1	.	TRBJ2-3	.
TGTGCCAGCAACAAACAGGAATACACTGAAGCTTTCTTT	CASNKQEYTEAFF	TRBV11-2	.	TRBJ1-1	.
TGTGCCAGCAGTTACACGCCGGGACAGTACAATGAGCAGTTCTTC	CASSYTPGQYNEQFF	TRBV6-5	TRBD1	TRBJ2-1	.
TGCGCCAGCAGCCAAGATGGGACAGGGAGCTCCTACGAGCAGTACTTC	CASSQDGTGSSYEQYF	TRBV4-3	TRBD1	TRBJ2-7	.
TGTGCCAGCAGTTCAGTACAGGGCCTGGGCACTGAAGCTTTCTTT	CASSSVQGLGTEAFF	TRBV12-3/TRBV12-4	.	TRBJ1-1	.
TGTGCCAGCAGTGAAGCGCTTCTGGGTACTGTGACCAATGAGCAGTTCTTC	CASSEALLGTVTNEQFF	TRBV2	.	TRBJ2-1	.
TGCAGCGTTGAAGAGGTGGGAGAAAAACTGTTTTTT	CSVEEVGEKLFF	TRBV29-1	.	TRBJ1-4	few
TGTGCCAGCAGCCAAGGATGGGGGCGAGGATCACCCCTCCACTTT	CASSQGWGRGSPLHF	TRBV14	.	TRBJ1-6	.
TGTGCCAGCAGACCCCAGGGAGGCGGCAATCAGCCCCAGCATTTT	CASRPQGGGNQPQHF	TRBV2	.	TRBJ1-5	.
TGCAGTGCTGGACGTGTGGGAGCCAAAAACATTCAGTACTTC	CSAGRVGAKNIQYF	TRBV20-1	.	TRBJ2-4	few
TGTGCCAGCCGATTGTCCGGGACTAGCACCTACGAGCAGTACTTC	CASRLSGTSTYEQYF	TRBV7-8	TRBD2	TRBJ2-7	.
TGCGCCAGCAGCCCCCAGGACAGGGGATACTACGAGCAGTACTTC	CASSPQDRGYYEQYF	TRBV4-1	TRBD1	TRBJ2-7	few
TGCGCCAGCAGCGACACCTGGAGGGGGACCTACAATGAGCAGTTCTTC	CASSDTWRGTYNEQFF	TRBV4-1	.	TRBJ2-1	few
TGTGCCAGCAGCCTACAGGGATTTGAAGCTTTCTTT	CASSLQGFEAFF	TRBV7-8	.	TRBJ1-1	.
TGTGCCAGCAGTGTGGGGACAGTCTACGAGCAGTACTTC	CASSVGTVYEQYF	TRBV12-3/TRBV12-4	TRBD1	TRBJ2-7	many
TGTGCCAGCAGCTATAGCGATCGGCTTCGGACAGATACGCAGTATTTT	CASSYSDRLRTDTQYF	TRBV7-6	.	TRBJ2-3	few
TGTGCCAGCAGCTTCGAAGCCAGGGGAGATACGCAGTATTTT	CASSFEARGDTQYF	TRBV7-8	.	TRBJ2-3	.
TGTGCCAGCAGACCTATCGGGACTAGCGGGGGCAATGAGCAGTTCTTC	CASRPIGTSGGNEQFF	TRBV6-2/TRBV6-3	TRBD2	TRBJ2-1	.
TGTGCCAGCAGCCGGAGAGCCAGCAGAGATGAGCAGTTCTTC	CASSRRASRDEQFF	TRBV7-2	.	TRBJ2-1	few
TGTGCCTGGAGTGTGGGCGCCGAGCAGTTCTTC	CAWSVGAEQFF	TRBV30	.	TRBJ2-1	few
TGTGCCAGCTGCCGGACAGGAAGCACAGATACGCAGTATTTT	CASCRTGSTDTQYF	TRBV2	TRBD1	TRBJ2-3	.
TGTGCCAGCAGTGAATTCGGGGATGGCTACACCTTC	CASSEFGDGYTF	TRBV6-1	.	TRBJ1-2	many
TGTGCCAGCAGCCTCCAGACAGGGTCAGGAAACACCATATATTTT	CASSLQTGSGNTIYF	TRBV3-1	TRBD1	TRBJ1-3	.